Listed here are 3 T cell receptor beta chains from one sample, sequenced in a study of OX40 agonist ivuxolimab in advanced cancers. Libraries were prepared by immunoSEQ multiplex PCR; TCRdb keeps only in-frame clonotypes and omits some of them. Of about 73,000 clones listed, about nine tenths were seen once; the top ten hold less than 0.8%. The sequencing used CD4+ or CD8+ T cells sorted from blood, collected in a trial of the OX40 agonist ivuxolimab. These receptors all come from an adult with an advanced solid tumor such as melanoma, head and neck, liver or kidney cancer.

This clone was detected only once. The chain employs TRBV7-6 and TRBJ2-7; 8 bases agree with TRBD2. Germline assignment: CDR1 SGHVS and CDR2 FNYEAQ. CDR3 length: 15 residues. Trimming removed 4 bases from V and 2 bases from J; junction bases left unmatched: 7. The CDR3 loop is CASSSTSSGPYEQYF. The CDR3, as DNA: TGTGCCAGCAGCTCGACCTCTAGCGGGCCCTACGAGCAGTACTTC.

The V call is TRBV21-1, the J call TRBJ2-7; no check of the table's D call, TRBD1, against the DNA was made. TRBV21-1 is flagged as a pseudogene. This CDR3 is built from 11 residues. CDR3 amino acids: CASRNRILRNF. CDR3 in DNA: TGTGCCAGCAGAAACAGGATACTACGTAACTTC.

The chain combines TRBV19 with TRBJ2-7, with 13 bases fitting TRBD2. The CDR3 consists of 15 residues. V lost 4 bases, J lost 3 bases, and 3 bases stayed unmatched. Germline V gene lookup returns CDR1 LNHDA and CDR2 SQIVND (reference sequence). The CDR3 nucleotides read TGTGCCAGTAGTAGACGGACTAGCGGGGGCTACGAGCAGTACTTC. Protein: CASSRRTSGGYEQYF.